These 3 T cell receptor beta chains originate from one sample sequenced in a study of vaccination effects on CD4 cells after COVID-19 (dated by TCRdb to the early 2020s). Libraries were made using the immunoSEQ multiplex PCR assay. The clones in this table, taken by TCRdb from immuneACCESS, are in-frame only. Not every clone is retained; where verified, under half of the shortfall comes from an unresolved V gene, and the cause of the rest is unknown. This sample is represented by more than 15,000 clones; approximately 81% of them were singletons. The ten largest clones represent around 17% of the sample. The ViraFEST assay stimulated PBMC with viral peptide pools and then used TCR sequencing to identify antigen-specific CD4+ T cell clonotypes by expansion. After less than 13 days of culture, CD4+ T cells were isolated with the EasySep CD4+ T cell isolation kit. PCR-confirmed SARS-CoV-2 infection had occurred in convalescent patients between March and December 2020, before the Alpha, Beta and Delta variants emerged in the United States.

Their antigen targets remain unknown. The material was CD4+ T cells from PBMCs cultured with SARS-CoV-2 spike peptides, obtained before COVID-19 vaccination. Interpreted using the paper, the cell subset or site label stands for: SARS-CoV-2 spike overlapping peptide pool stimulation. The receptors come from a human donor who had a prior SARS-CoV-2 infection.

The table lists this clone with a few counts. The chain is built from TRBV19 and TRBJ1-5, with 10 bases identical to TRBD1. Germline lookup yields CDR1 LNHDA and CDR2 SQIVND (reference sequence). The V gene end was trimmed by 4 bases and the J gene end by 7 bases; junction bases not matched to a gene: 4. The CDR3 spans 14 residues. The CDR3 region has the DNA TGTGCCAGTAGTACGACAGGGGGCCGACAGCCCCAGCATTTT. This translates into CASSTTGGRQPQHF.

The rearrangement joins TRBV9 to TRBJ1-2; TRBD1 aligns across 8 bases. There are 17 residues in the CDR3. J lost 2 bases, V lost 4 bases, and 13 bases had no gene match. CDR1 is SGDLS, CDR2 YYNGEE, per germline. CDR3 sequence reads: CASSSYQAGGDNYGYTF. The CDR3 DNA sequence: TGTGCCAGCAGCAGTTACCAGGCAGGGGGCGACAACTATGGCTACACCTTC.

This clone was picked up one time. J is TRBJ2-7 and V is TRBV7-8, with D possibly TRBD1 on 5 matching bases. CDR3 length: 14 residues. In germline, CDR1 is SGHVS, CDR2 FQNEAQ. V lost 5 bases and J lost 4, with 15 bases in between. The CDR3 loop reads CASSQNRQTYEQYF. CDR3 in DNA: TGTGCCAGCAGCCAGAATAGACAGACGTACGAGCAGTACTTC.